These T cell receptor beta chains were read from a single sample in a study of T cell repertoires in cytomegalovirus infection. TCRdb re-called the reads through MiXCR, storing one row per CDR3 protein. The data contain some 800,000 distinct CDR3 sequences, 25% to 35% of them seen just once; the ten biggest clones take up over 10%. Their antigen targets remain unknown. Specimen: cultured CD8+ T cells from PBMCs, collected from culture after CMV antigen stimulation. Receptors were obtained from a human donor in good health (CMV status not recorded). Some clones in this sample may be carry-over from other donors' samples. Each CDR3 is given with its conserved first and last residue. D genes are given only for firm matches. Size tells how often a clone was seen (once, few, many) or the class of an expanded clone, and some rows leave it out.

D,size,J,V,DNA,CDR3
.,.,TRBJ1-4,TRBV27,TGTGCCAGCAGTCTCTACGCCGTAAATGAAAAACTGTTTTTT,CASSLYAVNEKLFF
TRBD1,.,TRBJ2-1,TRBV6-2/TRBV6-3,TGTGCCAGCAGTTACTCGAAAACGGGACAGGGGGCAAGAGGGTCCTACAATGAGCAGTTCTTC,CASSYSKTGQGARGSYNEQFF
TRBD1,.,TRBJ2-7,TRBV14,TGTGCCAGCAGTCCGACAGGGTTTATCGACGAGCAGTACTTC,CASSPTGFIDEQYF
TRBD1,few,TRBJ2-7,TRBV5-8,TGTGCCAGCAGGGGGAGACAGGGTTCCGCGTACGAGCAGTACTTC,CASRGRQGSAYEQYF
.,.,TRBJ2-1,TRBV20-1,TGCAGCGCCCATCGAACGGCACTTGGCTCCTACAATGAGCAGTTCTTC,CSAHRTALGSYNEQFF
.,many,TRBJ1-5,TRBV6-2/TRBV6-3,TGTGCCATCGGACTGTATAGCAATCAGCCCCAGCATTTT,CAIGLYSNQPQHF
.,.,TRBJ1-1,TRBV10-2,TGCGCCAGCTATGACAGATCTGAAGGGGACACTGAAGCTTTCTTT,CASYDRSEGDTEAFF
.,many,TRBJ1-2,TRBV7-2,TGTGCCAGCAGCTCCCCGGACAACGTTTCGCGGTATGGCTACACCTTC,CASSSPDNVSRYGYTF
.,few,TRBJ2-1,TRBV27,TGTGCCAGCAGTTTAGGCGAGCTCAATGAGCAGTTCTTC,CASSLGELNEQFF
.,many,TRBJ1-1,TRBV25-1,TGTGCCAGCAGTACGCCGGCAGGGGCGAACACTGAAGCTTTCTTT,CASSTPAGANTEAFF
.,.,TRBJ2-3,TRBV2,TGTGCCAGCATACGGAGCACAGATACGCAGTATTTT,CASIRSTDTQYF
.,few,TRBJ1-1,TRBV7-2,TGTGCCAGCAGCTTAGATCAGGGGCCGAACACTGAAGCTTTCTTT,CASSLDQGPNTEAFF
.,few,TRBJ1-5,TRBV27,TGTGCCAGCAGTTTAGGCAGGTTTGGAACCCAGCATTTT,CASSLGRFGTQHF
.,few,TRBJ2-3,TRBV5-8,TGTGCCAGCAGCTTGGAGGACGATACGCAGTATTTT,CASSLEDDTQYF
.,.,TRBJ1-1,TRBV7-3,TGTGCCAGCAGCCCATCTCATCCGTTGAACACTGAAGCTTTCTTT,CASSPSHPLNTEAFF
.,.,TRBJ2-2,TRBV15,TGTGCCACCAGAGAAACGGCCGGGGAGCTGTTTTTT,CATRETAGELFF
.,.,TRBJ1-2,TRBV7-9,TGTGCCAGCAGCGCGCCCTGGAGGGATTCCCTCGCGCAGGGCTACACCTTC,CASSAPWRDSLAQGYTF
TRBD1,.,TRBJ2-7,TRBV7-9,TGTGCCAGCACAAATAGAGCCGGGACAGGGTCAAACGAGCAGTACTTC,CASTNRAGTGSNEQYF
.,few,TRBJ1-1,TRBV7-9,TGTGCCAGCAGCTTTGGGACCTTGAACACTGAAGCTTTCTTT,CASSFGTLNTEAFF
.,few,TRBJ2-5,TRBV11-3,TGTGCCAGCAGCCCTAGTCAGGGGATAGAGACCCAGTACTTC,CASSPSQGIETQYF
TRBD1,few,TRBJ2-2,TRBV7-2,TGTGCCAGCAGCTTAGACAGGGGTGGCAGGTGGGGGGAGCTGTTTTTT,CASSLDRGGRWGELFF